What follows are 20 T cell receptor beta chains derived from one specimen sequenced in a study of blood T cell repertoires in COVID-19. TCRdb's table, derived via immunoSEQ multiplex PCR, lists solely in-frame clones and lacks some. The sample records around 110,000 clones, 71% being singletons. The source material was peripheral blood. The receptors come from a human donor with acute or convalescent COVID-19. The donor label of this sample is uncertain.

This clone showed up just a few times. This rearrangement joins TRBV28 to TRBJ1-2; 7 nucleotides align to TRBD1. CDR1 and CDR2 from the germline V gene are MDHEN and SYDVKM. The CDR3 loop spans 15 amino acids. The trim removed 2 bases at V and 2 bases at J, leaving 5 bases unmatched. The CDR3 loop is CASSLVGTANYGYTF. The CDR3 bases are TGTGCCAGCAGTTTAGTCGGGACAGCCAACTATGGCTACACCTTC.

The chain recombines TRBV4-1 with TRBJ1-5; D remains ambiguous. Germline V gene data show CDR1 as MGHRA and CDR2 as YSYEKL. Trimming removed 1 base from V and 1 base from J, with 5 bases in between. This CDR3 has 14 amino acids. The CDR3 is CASSQVLSNQPQHF. The CDR3 DNA sequence: TGCGCCAGCAGCCAAGTTCTGAGCAATCAGCCCCAGCATTTT.

The genes are TRBV5-6 and TRBJ2-7; D possibly corresponds to TRBD1 (6 bases). V shed 4 bases and J shed 3 bases, with 14 bases lying between them. Germline lookup yields CDR1 SGHDT and CDR2 YYEEEE. The CDR3 is 14 amino acids. Written as DNA, the CDR3 is TGTGCCAGCAGCCCCTTCGGACAGCGCTACGAGCAGTACGTC. Residues: CASSPFGQRYEQYV.

This chain links TRBV5-1 with TRBJ2-7; D is uncertain. The CDR3 extends over 13 amino acids. Germline lookup yields CDR1 SGHRS and CDR2 YFSETQ. Trimming took off 4 bases at V and 6 bases at J, with 14 bases between the two ends. DNA for the CDR3: TGCGCCAGCAGCCAATCGTCGGAGACCGAGCAGTACTTC. This translates into CASSQSSETEQYF. Combining the CDR3 with reference TRBV5-1 and TRBJ2-7 gives the whole variable domain KAGVTQTPRYLIKTRGQQVTLSCSPISGHRSVSWYQQTPGQGLQFLFEYFSETQRNKGNFPGRFSGRQFSNSRSEMNVSTLELGDSALYLCASSQSSETEQYFGPGTRLTVT.

J is TRBJ1-5 and V is TRBV19, with 8 positions matching TRBD1. CDR3 length: 16 amino acids. Germline-derived CDR1 and CDR2 are LNHDA and SQIVND (reference sequence). Germline trimming cut 6 bases from V and 7 bases from J; bases unmatched to any gene: 14. CDR3 sequence reads: CASRPEDRDPRQPQHF. The CDR3, as DNA: TGTGCCAGTAGGCCCGAGGACAGGGACCCCCGACAGCCCCAGCATTTT.

The chain is built from TRBV4-1 and TRBJ1-6; 8 positions agree with TRBD1. This CDR3 region has 15 residues. Losses at the gene ends were 4 bases for V and 8 bases for J; bases not matched to a gene: 7. Germline lookup yields CDR1 MGHRA and CDR2 YSYEKL. The CDR3 DNA is TGCGCCAGCAGCCGGCAGGGGGCTACGGATTCACCCCTCCACTTT. Protein: CASSRQGATDSPLHF.

This clone has just a few counts. The chain combines TRBV9 with TRBJ1-5; D is perhaps TRBD1 (5 bases). Germline V gives CDR1 SGDLS, CDR2 YYNGEE. The CDR3 contains 20 residues. Trimming pared 0 bases from V and 0 bases from J, leaving 22 bases between. The CDR3 spells CASSVGVARVGVYSNQPQHF. CDR3 in DNA: TGTGCCAGCAGCGTAGGTGTCGCCAGGGTCGGTGTTTATAGCAATCAGCCCCAGCATTTT.

The genes are TRBV6-5 and TRBJ1-5; 9 positions agree with TRBD1. J lost 4 bases, V lost 4 bases, and 5 bases had no gene match. This CDR3 contains 15 residues. CDR1 and CDR2 (germline): MNHEY, SVGAGI. The CDR3 DNA follows: TGTGCCAGCAGTTCCCTGGGACAGGGTAATCAGCCCCAGCATTTT. Translating it yields CASSSLGQGNQPQHF.

This sequence joins TRBV30 and TRBJ2-7, with 9 bases lining up with TRBD2. CDR1 is GTSNPN and CDR2 is SVGIG in the germline V gene (reference sequence). Trimming cost V 4 bases and J 8 bases; bases outside gene matches: 9. CDR3 length: 13 residues. CDR3 DNA sequence: TGTGCCTGGATGGGCGGGGGGGCCACTCAGCAGTACTTC. As protein: CAWMGGGATQQYF.

V is TRBV2 and J is TRBJ1-2; no reliable D call. The CDR3 length is 13 residues. Germline V gene sequence: CDR1 SNHLY, CDR2 FYNNEI. V gave up 4 bases and J gave up 8 bases, with 14 bases separating them. CDR3 in amino acids: CASSVSGPFGYTF. The DNA for the CDR3 is TGTGCCAGCAGTGTATCTGGGCCATTCGGCTACACCTTC.

This sequence joins TRBV5-5 and TRBJ2-2, with 13 bases that match TRBD2. The CDR3 is 17 amino acids. Germline V lookup: CDR1 SGHKS, CDR2 YYEKEE (reference sequence). The J segment lost 1 base and the V segment lost 3 bases, leaving 3 bases of the junction unmatched. Here the CDR3 DNA reads TGTGCCAGCAGCTCCCGGACTAGCGGGGGGAACACCGGGGAGCTGTTTTTT. Its protein is CASSSRTSGGNTGELFF.

V is TRBV6-5 and J is TRBJ1-2; a possible D gene is TRBD1 (6 bases). The CDR3 extends over 14 amino acids. From germline, CDR1 is MNHEY and CDR2 SVGAGI. The V end lost 5 bases, the J end lost 0 bases, and 10 bases lay between the germline ends. CDR3 sequence: CASSRTATNYGYTF. For the CDR3, the DNA is TGTGCCAGCAGTAGGACAGCCACTAACTATGGCTACACCTTC.

This chain links TRBV4-1 with TRBJ1-1; 11 bases are a match to TRBD1. V was pared by 4 bases and J by 4 bases, with 5 bases of the junction left unmatched. Germline V gene sequence: CDR1 MGHRA, CDR2 YSYEKL. The CDR3 spans 15 residues. The DNA of the CDR3 is TGCGCCAGCAGCCCTGGACAGGGGGCTCGCACTGAAGCTTTCTTT. Translating it yields CASSPGQGARTEAFF.

The V and J genes are TRBV6-1 and TRBJ1-1; D not resolved. The CDR3 runs 16 residues. V was trimmed by 0 bases and J by 1 base, leaving 12 bases between them. Per the germline V gene, CDR1 is MNHNS and CDR2 is SASEGT. The CDR3 bases are TGTGCCAGCAGTGAAGCGCTGGGAGTAGGGAACACTGAAGCTTTCTTT. It yields the protein CASSEALGVGNTEAFF.

The chain combines TRBV14 with TRBJ1-2; unclear D gene. Trimming removed 5 bases from V and 2 bases from J, with 6 bases in between. Germline V CDR1 and CDR2: SGHDN, FVKESK. This CDR3 spans 12 amino acids. This CDR3 is CASSEQNYGYTF. As DNA, the CDR3 is TGTGCCAGCAGCGAACAAAACTATGGCTACACCTTC.

This chain connects TRBV7-9 to TRBJ1-4; D is unclear. V was cut by 1 base and J by 0 bases, with 15 bases left in between. The CDR3 is 18 amino acids. Germline CDR1 and CDR2: SEHNR and FQNEAQ (reference sequence). This chain's CDR3 is CASSLGAALVATNEKLFF. For the CDR3, the DNA is TGTGCCAGCAGCTTAGGGGCAGCACTAGTTGCAACTAATGAAAAACTGTTTTTT.

This sequence joins TRBV4-1 and TRBJ1-1; 8 bases match TRBD1. Germline V CDR1 and CDR2: MGHRA, YSYEKL. The V segment lost 3 bases and the J segment 0 bases; nucleotides outside the gene matches: 12. The CDR3 sequence is 18 residues long. CDR3 nucleotide sequence: TGCGCCAGCAGCCACGTTAGACAGGGGACGATTATGAACACTGAAGCTTTCTTT. Translation gives CASSHVRQGTIMNTEAFF.

The chain recombines TRBV4-1 with TRBJ1-2; D possibly corresponds to TRBD1 (6 bases). Germline CDR1 MGHRA, CDR2 YSYEKL. Between the trimmed V and J ends, which lost 3 bases and 4 bases, there was a span of 12 bases. The CDR3 has 14 amino acids. The CDR3 DNA is TGCGCCAGCAGCCACCTGGGACATAGCTATGGCTACACCTTC. It translates to CASSHLGHSYGYTF.

V is TRBV4-1 and J is TRBJ1-2, with D perhaps TRBD1 (5 bases). Trimming took off 1 base at V and 4 bases at J, with 16 bases between the two ends. CDR1 is MGHRA and CDR2 is YSYEKL in the germline V gene. The CDR3 length is 16 residues. CDR3 in amino acids: CASSQGEGRTTYGYTF. CDR3 nucleotides: TGCGCCAGCAGCCAAGGGGAGGGCCGGACAACCTATGGCTACACCTTC.

The chain carries TRBV4-1 and TRBJ2-1; 11 positions match TRBD2. Unmatched junction bases numbered 5, after V lost 3 bases and J lost 4 bases. There are 16 residues in the CDR3. From germline, CDR1 is MGHRA and CDR2 YSYEKL. CDR3 protein: CASSQVAGGLYNEQFF. In nucleotides, the CDR3 is TGCGCCAGCAGCCAGGTAGCGGGGGGGCTATACAATGAGCAGTTCTTC.